The next 30 T cell receptor beta chains were all read from a single sample in a study of T-cell reconstitution after alpha-beta-depleted transplantation in children. A library of TCRbeta sequences, prepared with unique molecular identifiers, was generated. TCRdb itself ran the PCR reads through MiXCR, one entry per CDR3 protein. This table holds under 250,000 distinct CDR3 sequences, 5.5% to 7% found once. The sequencing used PBMCs, collected before TCRalphabeta/CD19-depleted stem cell transplant. The receptor source for this set is a boy aged 2-9 years with acute lymphoblastic leukemia, due to receive a stem cell transplant.

This clonotype has a handful of counts. The chain links TRBV5-1 to TRBJ1-5; 7 nucleotides match TRBD1. Germline assignment: CDR1 SGHRS and CDR2 YFSETQ. Trimming removed 4 bases from V and 7 bases from J; junction bases left unmatched: 8. CDR3 length equals 14 residues. CDR3 loop: CASSEGAGKQPQHF. CDR3 nucleotide sequence: TGCGCCAGCAGCGAGGGGGCAGGAAAGCAGCCCCAGCATTTT.

This clonotype was seen only a few times. The chain carries TRBV11-2 and TRBJ1-1; D not certain. Trimming removed 1 base at V and 2 bases at J, with 11 bases between. Germline CDR1 reads SGHAT; CDR2 reads FQNNGV. The CDR3 length is 15 residues. The CDR3 sequence is CASSLVRSSNTEAFF. CDR3 DNA: TGTGCCAGCAGCTTAGTTCGGTCCAGCAACACTGAAGCTTTCTTT.

This clonotype was detected many times. This chain joins TRBV6-1 and TRBJ2-2; TRBD2 matches 13 bases. CDR3 length: 18 residues. Per germline, CDR1 MNHNS and CDR2 SASEGT. Trimming cost V 5 bases and J 0 bases; bases outside gene matches: 6. The CDR3: CASSTGTSGTANTGELFF. CDR3 bases: TGTGCCAGCAGTACCGGGACTAGCGGGACCGCGAACACCGGGGAGCTGTTTTTT.

The V and J genes are TRBV28 and TRBJ1-4; tentative D call: TRBD1 (6 bases). V gave up 9 bases and J gave up 2 bases, with 13 bases separating them. CDR1 and CDR2 (germline): MDHEN, SYDVKM. This CDR3 contains 14 residues. CDR3: CASRNQGTNEKLFF. CDR3 bases: TGTGCCAGTAGGAACCAGGGGACTAATGAAAAACTGTTTTTT.

The table lists this clonotype with a few counts. The rearrangement joins TRBV6-5 to TRBJ1-2; 8 nucleotides agree with TRBD1. The trim removed 6 bases at V and 4 bases at J, leaving 4 bases unmatched. CDR3 length: 13 residues. Per germline, CDR1 MNHEY and CDR2 SVGAGI. The chain's CDR3 is CASRGQVFYGYTF. The CDR3 DNA follows: TGTGCCAGCAGGGGACAGGTTTTCTATGGCTACACCTTC.

This clonotype was seen many times. J is TRBJ1-2 and V is TRBV28, with 8 bases aligning to TRBD1. The germline CDR1 and CDR2 sequences are MDHEN and SYDVKM. V was pared by 7 bases and J by 0 bases, with 10 bases of the junction left unmatched. The CDR3 has 16 amino acids. The CDR3 nucleotides are TGTGCCAGCATCACGAGGACAGGGTTCTCTAACTATGGCTACACCTTC. Translation gives CASITRTGFSNYGYTF.

This clonotype was seen ten or more times. V usage is TRBV11-2 and J usage is TRBJ1-5, with a tentative D call TRBD1 (5 bases). Germline CDR1 SGHAT, CDR2 FQNNGV. CDR3 size: 15 residues. V dropped 2 bases and J dropped 2 bases, with 10 bases sitting between them. CDR3 in DNA: TGTGCCAGCAGCTTAATTGGGGCAGGCAATCAGCCCCAGCATTTT. Its translation is CASSLIGAGNQPQHF.

This clonotype appeared many times. This chain links TRBV7-2 with TRBJ2-7; D not certain. CDR1 SGHTA and CDR2 FQGNSA come from the germline V gene. This CDR3 is built from 13 residues. V lost 1 base and J 4 bases, leaving 8 bases between the germline ends. The CDR3: CASSLGTQYEQYF. CDR3 nucleotides: TGTGCCAGCAGCTTAGGAACCCAATACGAGCAGTACTTC.

This clonotype was seen only a few times. The chain joins TRBV6-1 to TRBJ1-5; 10 bases line up with TRBD1. The CDR3 runs 13 residues. The germline V gene has CDR1 MNHNS and CDR2 SASEGT. V lost 5 bases and J lost 7; bases outside the gene matches: 2. The CDR3 here is CASSRTGGQPQHF. CDR3 coding DNA: TGTGCCAGCAGTAGGACAGGGGGACAGCCCCAGCATTTT.

This clonotype was found many times. The chain couples TRBV7-9 to TRBJ2-5, with TRBD1 identical over 7 bases. V shed 3 bases and J 5 bases; nucleotides not matched to a gene: 6. This CDR3 has 14 residues. The V gene's germline CDR1 is SEHNR and CDR2 FQNEAQ (reference sequence). CDR3 in amino acids: CASSFRTGGETQYF. DNA of the CDR3: TGTGCCAGCAGCTTCAGGACAGGCGGTGAGACCCAGTACTTC.

This clonotype was recorded many times. The chain combines TRBV7-9 with TRBJ2-7, with D perhaps TRBD1 (5 bases). From germline, CDR1 is SEHNR and CDR2 FQNEAQ (reference sequence). The CDR3 is 13 amino acids. The V and J ends lost 4 bases and 5 bases respectively, with 12 bases between them. CDR3 in amino acids: CASSSRLGDEQYF. The DNA for the CDR3 is TGTGCCAGCAGCTCAAGGCTAGGGGACGAGCAGTACTTC.

This clonotype was counted a few times. V and J are TRBV5-1 and TRBJ2-5, with D uncertain. The germline V gene encodes CDR1 SGHRS and CDR2 YFSETQ. Deletions cut 0 bases from V and 10 bases from J, with 10 bases between. The CDR3 consists of 12 residues. The CDR3 DNA sequence: TGCGCCAGCAGCTTGGACAGCATGGACCAGTACTTC. Translated, it gives CASSLDSMDQYF. The whole variable domain, filled in from reference TRBV5-1 and TRBJ2-5, reads KAGVTQTPRYLIKTRGQQVTLSCSPISGHRSVSWYQQTPGQGLQFLFEYFSETQRNKGNFPGRFSGRQFSNSRSEMNVSTLELGDSALYLCASSLDSMDQYFGPGTRLLVL.

This clonotype was observed many times. The chain uses TRBV7-2 and TRBJ1-2; unclear D gene. The V gene lost 2 bases and the J gene lost 4 bases, with 5 bases spanning the gap. CDR3 length equals 12 residues. Per germline, CDR1 SGHTA and CDR2 FQGNSA. CDR3 nucleotide sequence: TGTGCCAGCAGCTTATTAGCCTATGGCTACACCTTC. Translated: CASSLLAYGYTF.

This clonotype was detected a few times. This chain uses TRBV24-1 with TRBJ2-3; 7 nucleotides align to TRBD2. The J segment lost 6 bases and the V segment lost 0 bases, leaving 8 bases of the junction unmatched. Germline V gene sequence: CDR1 KGHDR, CDR2 SFDVKD. The CDR3 has 16 residues. The CDR3 sequence is CATSDLWGGSWDTQYF. CDR3 bases: TGTGCCACCAGTGATTTGTGGGGCGGGAGTTGGGATACGCAGTATTTT.

The gene calls are TRBV20-1 and TRBJ2-7; the D gene is possibly TRBD1 (6 bases). The CDR3 sequence is 14 residues long. The germline V gene has CDR1 DFQATT and CDR2 SNEGSKA (reference sequence). The V end lost 2 bases, the J end lost 4 bases, and 15 bases lay between the germline ends. The CDR3 is CSARFIRGEYEQYF. Written as DNA, the CDR3 is TGCAGTGCTAGATTTATCAGGGGAGAATACGAGCAGTACTTC.

V usage is TRBV3-1 and J usage is TRBJ2-1, with D unresolved. CDR1 and CDR2 (germline): LGHDT, YNNKEL (reference sequence). The CDR3 totals 14 residues. Trimming removed 4 bases at V and 8 bases at J, with 15 bases between. The CDR3 reads CASSLTLGQHEQFF. The CDR3 coding sequence is TGTGCCAGCAGCCTCACCCTCGGGCAGCATGAGCAGTTCTTC.

This clonotype was detected many times. The gene calls are TRBV4-3 and TRBJ2-7; perhaps TRBD2 as D (6 bases). The CDR3 loop spans 15 amino acids. V shed 0 bases and J shed 1 base, with 10 bases lying between them. Germline CDR1 and CDR2: LGHNA and YSLEER. The CDR3 sequence: CASSQDWGTSYEQYF. The CDR3 coding sequence is TGCGCCAGCAGCCAAGATTGGGGGACTTCCTACGAGCAGTACTTC.

The sample holds many counts of this clonotype. The V and J genes are TRBV29-1 and TRBJ2-1; 7 nucleotides agree with TRBD1. The CDR3 is 15 residues long. Germline-derived CDR1 and CDR2 are SQVTM and ANQGSEA. V dropped 1 base and J dropped 1; count of bases not matched to a gene: 4. The CDR3 reads CSVEGVDRSYNEQFF. In DNA form, the CDR3 reads TGCAGCGTTGAAGGGGTGGACAGGTCCTACAATGAGCAGTTCTTC.

This clonotype was found many times. The rearrangement joins TRBV9 to TRBJ2-3, with unresolved D. The CDR3 is 15 amino acids. Between the trimmed V and J ends, which lost 4 bases and 0 bases, there was a span of 12 bases. CDR1 SGDLS and CDR2 YYNGEE come from the germline V gene. CDR3 loop: CASSPSVTSTDTQYF. The CDR3, as DNA: TGTGCCAGCAGCCCTTCGGTGACTAGCACAGATACGCAGTATTTT. Full variable domain (rest looked up from reference TRBV9 and TRBJ2-3): DSGVTQTPKHLITATGQRVTLRCSPRSGDLSVYWYQQSLDQGLQFLIQYYNGEERAKGNILERFSAQQFPDLHSELNLSSLELGDSALYFCASSPSVTSTDTQYFGPGTRLTVL.

This clonotype was detected only a few times. The V gene is TRBV28, the J gene TRBJ2-2; the D is unclear. The CDR3 spans 14 residues. Looked up from germline, CDR1 is MDHEN and CDR2 is SYDVKM. Trimming shortened V by 2 bases and J by 1 base, and 5 bases separated the two germline ends. The CDR3 DNA reads TGTGCCAGCAGTTTACCCCAGAACACCGGGGAGCTGTTTTTT. Encoded protein: CASSLPQNTGELFF.

This clonotype was counted at least ten times. The J gene is TRBJ1-1, the V gene TRBV5-1; possible D gene TRBD1, 5 bases. CDR3 size: 14 residues. Germline CDR1 and CDR2: SGHRS and YFSETQ. Trimming stripped 3 bases from V and 1 base from J, with 10 bases between. The CDR3 DNA reads as TGCGCCAGCAGCTCCTCTCAGGGGAACACTGAAGCTTTCTTT. As protein: CASSSSQGNTEAFF.

The CDR3 spells CASQVRGRRSYNEQFF. The CDR3 DNA is TGCGCCAGCCAGGTCCGGGGTCGCCGCTCCTACAATGAGCAGTTCTTC. The chain uses TRBV5-1 and TRBJ2-1; D is possibly TRBD2 (5 bases). Germline loops: CDR1 SGHRS, CDR2 YFSETQ. The CDR3 spans 16 residues. Trimming cost V 7 bases and J 0 bases, with 17 bases left between them.

In its sample, this clonotype was seen many times. V is TRBV20-1 and J is TRBJ2-3; 9 bases align to TRBD2. Germline loops: CDR1 DFQATT, CDR2 SNEGSKA (reference sequence). The CDR3 consists of 14 residues. V shed 4 bases and J 3 bases; nucleotides not matched to a gene: 5. CDR3 sequence (DNA): TGCAGTGCTACCGCGGGGGGGCTAACAGATACGCAGTATTTT. As protein: CSATAGGLTDTQYF.

Only a few counts were recorded for this clonotype. The chain joins TRBV12-3 or TRBV12-4 to TRBJ1-5; D is uncertain. The CDR3 extends over 17 amino acids. V shed 4 bases and J shed 0 bases, with 16 bases lying between them. The CDR3 DNA is TGTGCCAGCAGTTCCGGACCGTCTGAGTTTAGCAATCAGCCCCAGCATTTT. Translated: CASSSGPSEFSNQPQHF.

The sample holds a few counts of this clonotype. The rearrangement joins TRBV14 to TRBJ1-1; D uncertain. The V gene's germline CDR1 is SGHDN and CDR2 FVKESK. This CDR3 is 14 amino acids long. V gave up 0 bases and J gave up 2 bases, with 7 bases separating them. CDR3 DNA: TGTGCCAGCAGCCAAGACTTCACTAACACTGAAGCTTTCTTT. Residues: CASSQDFTNTEAFF.

This clonotype was observed many times. The chain uses TRBV5-5 and TRBJ2-7; D is perhaps TRBD1 (5 bases). Trimming left V 4 bases short and J 0 bases short, with 11 bases between. The CDR3 consists of 14 residues. Germline CDR1 and CDR2: SGHKS and YYEKEE (reference sequence). CDR3 DNA: TGTGCCAGCAGCCGCGACAGTGACTCCTACGAGCAGTACTTC. Protein: CASSRDSDSYEQYF.

This clonotype appeared a few times. This sequence joins TRBV7-8 and TRBJ2-2, with a weak D call TRBD2 (6 bases). This CDR3 is built from 17 residues. Germline-derived CDR1 and CDR2 are SGHVS and FQNEAQ. The V gene lost 6 bases and the J gene lost 2 bases, with 19 bases spanning the gap. CDR3 region: CASRLRDLPHNTGELFF. DNA of the CDR3: TGTGCCAGCAGGTTACGGGACTTGCCCCACAACACCGGGGAGCTGTTTTTT.

Ten or more counts support this clonotype. The chain joins TRBV29-1 to TRBJ1-2; D is ambiguous. This CDR3 spans 12 amino acids. Germline V lookup: CDR1 SQVTM, CDR2 ANQGSEA. With 6 bases removed from V and 6 bases from J, the gap between germline ends came to 14 bases. The CDR3 region is CSVGWAHHGYTF. The CDR3 coding sequence is TGCAGCGTGGGGTGGGCACACCATGGCTACACCTTC.

The sample holds many counts of this clonotype. The chain uses TRBV11-2 and TRBJ2-1; D tentatively reads TRBD1 or TRBD2 (5 bases each). V lost 4 bases and J lost 8, with 18 bases in between. Germline V gene lookup returns CDR1 SGHAT and CDR2 FQNNGV. CDR3 length: 15 amino acids. CDR3 in DNA: TGTGCCAGCAGCTCCGTCGGGACGCAAAGGGATGAGCAGTTCTTC. Its protein product is CASSSVGTQRDEQFF.

Ten or more counts support this clonotype. This chain connects TRBV28 to TRBJ2-3, with D uncertain. Deletions cut 5 bases from V and 6 bases from J, with 15 bases between. Germline values: CDR1 MDHEN, CDR2 SYDVKM. The CDR3 sequence is 14 residues long. The CDR3 spells CASSVDQERDTQYF. The CDR3 DNA reads TGTGCCAGCAGTGTCGATCAGGAAAGGGATACGCAGTATTTT. The variable domain in full, with the rest retrieved from reference TRBV28 and TRBJ2-3, is DVKVTQSSRYLVKRTGEKVFLECVQDMDHENMFWYRQDPGLGLRLIYFSYDVKMKEKGDIPEGYSVSREKKERFSLILESASTNQTSMYLCASSVDQERDTQYFGPGTRLTVL.